This T cell receptor beta chain came from a study of CD8 T cells in Susac syndrome. The RNA, about 0.45 to 1 ug, was put through reverse transcription using random hexamers. The TCR beta CDR3 was amplified by immunoSEQ multiplex PCR across 54 Vbeta, 13 Jbeta. TCRdb reprocessed the immunoSEQ multiplex PCR reads with MiXCR, giving one entry per CDR3 protein. The table shows 200,000 or so distinct CDR3 sequences, with approximately 96% occurring only once. Sequencing targeted TCR beta in blood CD8+ and CD4+ T cells. This TCR was sampled from a human donor with Susac syndrome. Sequencing was performed on CD4+ T cells from PBMCs.

The CDR3 protein is CASGRGQGGYTF. The CDR3 DNA reads TGTGCCAGCGGCAGGGGGCAGGGTGGCTACACCTTC. The rearrangement uses TRBV7-2 and TRBJ1-2; 8 bases are shared with TRBD1. Trimming cost V 8 bases and J 7 bases; bases outside gene matches: 6. The CDR3 has 12 amino acids. Looked up from germline, CDR1 is SGHTA and CDR2 is FQGNSA.